Listed below are T cell receptor beta chains from one sample, sequenced in a study of cytomegalovirus exposure and HLA in healthy donors. Method: immunoSEQ multiplex PCR; TCRdb's copy keeps in-frame clones and lacks some. The repertoire includes 150,000 to 180,000 clones, 75% to 90% of them detected once, and 20% to 25% sits in the top ten. Sample: PBMCs. The receptors here all came from a man aged 18-30 years in good health and CMV-seropositive. Each CDR3 is given with its conserved first and last residue. A D gene is named only where the DNA matches it firmly. Clone size, where shown, is once, few, many, or a class for clones that have expanded.

J: TRBJ1-2
size: once
length: 16
V: TRBV9
D: NA
DNA: TGTGCCAGCAGCACCCGGGACACCCGAGCTAACTATGGCTACACCTTC
CDR3: CASSTRDTRANYGYTF

J: TRBJ1-2
size: NA
length: 13
V: TRBV7-2
D: NA
DNA: TGTGCCAGCAGCCCAGGGGCGAACTATGGCTACACCTTC
CDR3: CASSPGANYGYTF

J: TRBJ1-4
size: once
length: 15
V: TRBV27
D: NA
DNA: TGTGCCAGCAGTTGGGTGTCAGGTTCTAATGAAAAACTGTTTTTT
CDR3: CASSWVSGSNEKLFF

J: TRBJ2-7
size: NA
length: 14
V: TRBV6-5
D: NA
DNA: TGTGCCAGCAGTTACTCGGCAGGGCCCTACGAGCAGTACTTC
CDR3: CASSYSAGPYEQYF

J: TRBJ2-2
size: NA
length: 14
V: TRBV25-1
D: TRBD2
DNA: TGTGCCAGCAGTGTTGCGGGAGGTACCGGGGAGCTGTTTTTT
CDR3: CASSVAGGTGELFF

J: TRBJ2-3
size: NA
length: 16
V: TRBV9
D: TRBD2
DNA: TGTGCCAGCAGCTCTCGACTAGCGGCTAGCACAGATACGCAGTATTTT
CDR3: CASSSRLAASTDTQYF

J: TRBJ1-2
size: NA
length: 16
V: TRBV9
D: NA
DNA: TGTGCCAGCAGCGCATCACAGGGAGGGGTAAGGCATGGCTACACCTTC
CDR3: CASSASQGGVRHGYTF

J: TRBJ1-6
size: NA
length: 17
V: TRBV15
D: NA
DNA: TGTGCCACCAGCAGAGATCGGGGGAGGGGTAGGGGTAATTCCCTCCACTTT
CDR3: CATSRDRGRGRGNSLHF

J: TRBJ2-1
size: NA
length: 15
V: TRBV5-1
D: TRBD2
DNA: TGCGCCAGCAGCCATATAGCGGGAGGGCGCAATGAGCAGTTCTTC
CDR3: CASSHIAGGRNEQFF

J: TRBJ1-1
size: NA
length: 14
V: TRBV9
D: NA
DNA: TGTGCCAGCAGCGCTGAGGGGGGGCCCACTGAAGCTTTCTTT
CDR3: CASSAEGGPTEAFF

J: TRBJ1-6
size: NA
length: 14
V: TRBV6-5
D: TRBD1
DNA: TGTGCCAGCAGTAACCGGGACAGGGGATCACCCCTCCACTTT
CDR3: CASSNRDRGSPLHF

J: TRBJ2-5
size: NA
length: 13
V: TRBV7-8
D: NA
DNA: TGTGCCAGCAGCACACTAGACCAAGAGACCCAGTACTTC
CDR3: CASSTLDQETQYF

J: TRBJ2-1
size: NA
length: 14
V: TRBV30
D: TRBD2
DNA: TGTGCCGCACGGGGCGGGAGTTTCCTTGGTGAGCAGTTCTTC
CDR3: CAARGGSFLGEQFF

J: TRBJ1-4
size: NA
length: 13
V: TRBV29-1
D: TRBD1
DNA: TGCAGCGTCCGCGGACAGGGGGACGAAAAACTGTTTTTT
CDR3: CSVRGQGDEKLFF

J: TRBJ1-5
size: NA
length: 13
V: TRBV7-2
D: TRBD1
DNA: TGTGCCAGCAGTGGACAGGATTTGGGGCCCCAGCATTTT
CDR3: CASSGQDLGPQHF

J: TRBJ2-7
size: NA
length: 17
V: TRBV7-2
D: TRBD1
DNA: TGTGCCAGCAGCTTACCCTCCTCAGGGGGCGGGTCCTACGAGCAGTACTTC
CDR3: CASSLPSSGGGSYEQYF

J: TRBJ1-5
size: NA
length: 13
V: TRBV15
D: NA
DNA: TGTGCCACCAGGGGCGGGGCACACCAGCCCCAGCATTTT
CDR3: CATRGGAHQPQHF

J: TRBJ2-3
size: NA
length: 15
V: TRBV7-9
D: NA
DNA: TGTGCCAGCAGCTTAGGGGCCGGGGGCACAGATACGCAGTATTTT
CDR3: CASSLGAGGTDTQYF

J: TRBJ1-2
size: NA
length: 12
V: TRBV23-1
D: NA
DNA: TGCGCCTACAGTGGGGCCCAAGGTGGCTACACCTTC
CDR3: CAYSGAQGGYTF

J: TRBJ1-5
size: NA
length: 15
V: TRBV19
D: NA
DNA: TGTGCCAGTAGTATAACAGGGCATAGCAATCAGCCCCAGCATTTT
CDR3: CASSITGHSNQPQHF